The rows below give T cell receptor beta chains drawn from one sample of a study of T cell changes during pregnancy in multiple sclerosis. This table comes from immunoSEQ multiplex PCR, and its TCRdb copy is limited to in-frame clones, with some not included. The table includes some 50,000 clones, 85% to 95% detected once. The sequencing used peripheral blood, collected after pregnancy. The receptors originated from a female donor with multiple sclerosis, enrolled in a pregnancy study. Each CDR3 is given with its conserved first and last residue. Each record gives: V gene, clone size, J gene, CDR3 length, D gene, CDR3 DNA, CDR3 protein. A D gene is named only where the DNA matches it firmly. The size field is filled for only some rows; it gives once, few, many or a size class.

>TRBV19|-|TRBJ2-7|15|-
TGTGCCAGTAGTATGGGCATGGGACACGGCTACGAGCAGTACTTC
CASSMGMGHGYEQYF
>TRBV7-9|-|TRBJ2-1|14|TRBD2
TGTGCCAGCAGCTTAGTTACAAATCTAGCGGTGCAGTTCTTC
CASSLVTNLAVQFF
>TRBV7-6|-|TRBJ2-7|12|-
TGTGCCAGCAGCTTATCCTACTCCGAGCAGTACTTC
CASSLSYSEQYF
>TRBV19|-|TRBJ1-5|13|TRBD1
TGTGCCAGTACCGCAGGGACAGTGCAGCCCCAGCATTTT
CASTAGTVQPQHF
>TRBV7-2|-|TRBJ1-2|14|-
TGTGCCAGCAGCTTAGCTCGGGCTAACTATGGCTACACCTTC
CASSLARANYGYTF
>TRBV2|-|TRBJ1-4|14|TRBD1
TGTGCCAGCAGTACCCAGGGGGCCGTTGAAAAACTGTTTTTT
CASSTQGAVEKLFF
>TRBV12-5|-|TRBJ2-7|14|-
TGTGCTAGTGTCAATTCCGGGATCTCCTACGAGCAGTACTTC
CASVNSGISYEQYF
>TRBV6-5|-|TRBJ1-1|12|-
TGTGCCAGCAGGCGCCTGAACACTGAAGCTTTCTTT
CASRRLNTEAFF
>TRBV19|-|TRBJ2-2|15|-
TGTGCCAGTAGTATGACTAGTTGGACAACCGGGGAGCTGTTTTTT
CASSMTSWTTGELFF
>TRBV10-3|-|TRBJ2-3|15|-
TGTGCCATCCACCGGGGGACGCAAACGGGAGATACGCAGTATTTT
CAIHRGTQTGDTQYF
>TRBV27|-|TRBJ1-5|20|TRBD1
TGTGCCAGCAGTCCCATGACCGGGCAGGGGGATCCCATTAGCAATCAGCCCCAGCATTTT
CASSPMTGQGDPISNQPQHF
>TRBV19|-|TRBJ2-1|16|TRBD2
TGTGCCAGTAGTATAGGGCGGCGGGGGGGCGTAAATGAGCAGTTCTTC
CASSIGRRGGVNEQFF
>TRBV5-4|-|TRBJ1-1|13|-
TGTGCCAGCAGCTTGGAACGGGAGGACGAAGCTTTCTTT
CASSLEREDEAFF
>TRBV20-1|-|TRBJ1-1|11|-
TGCAGTGCTAGTGCGTGGACTGAAGCTTTCTTT
CSASAWTEAFF
>TRBV9|-|TRBJ1-5|15|-
TGTGCCAGCAGCGTAGGGTACAGGGACGATCAGCCCCAGCATTTT
CASSVGYRDDQPQHF
>TRBV6-5|-|TRBJ1-4|14|-
TGTGCCAGCTCCCCCCTACCGTCTAATGAAAAACTGTTTTTT
CASSPLPSNEKLFF
>TRBV20-1|-|TRBJ2-7|11|-
TGCAGTGTGCAGGCAGGGGACGAGCAGTACTTC
CSVQAGDEQYF
>TRBV18|-|TRBJ1-1|14|-
TGTGCCAGCTCACCGGAGGGCAGTAACACTGAAGCTTTCTTT
CASSPEGSNTEAFF
>TRBV9|-|TRBJ1-1|16|TRBD1
TGTGCCAGCAGCGTAACCCCGGGACAGGGGAACACTGAAGCTTTCTTT
CASSVTPGQGNTEAFF
>TRBV11-2|-|TRBJ2-7|16|TRBD1
TGTGCCAGCAGCCCCAACTTAGGGAACAGGGGCCACGAGCAGTACTTC
CASSPNLGNRGHEQYF
>TRBV7-2|-|TRBJ1-2|12|-
TGTGCCAGCAGCTTAGGAGTTGTGGGCTACACCTTC
CASSLGVVGYTF
>TRBV9|-|TRBJ2-2|17|-
TGTGCCAGCAGCGTCGAACCGGTGTCAGGGATGTCCGGGGAGCTGTTTTTT
CASSVEPVSGMSGELFF
>TRBV2|-|TRBJ1-1|13|-
TGTGCCAGCAGCAAGACACCGAACACTGAAGCTTTCTTT
CASSKTPNTEAFF
>TRBV9|-|TRBJ2-7|13|-
TGTGCCAGCAATTCGGGCAGGGGCTACGAGCAGTACTTC
CASNSGRGYEQYF
>TRBV19|-|TRBJ2-3|13|-
TGTGCCAGTAGTAACATTAGGGGGAGTACGCAGTATTTT
CASSNIRGSTQYF
>TRBV5-6|once|TRBJ2-5|15|TRBD1
TGTGCCAGCAGTGAGGGGGCTAGCCATACAGAGACCCAGTACTTC
CASSEGASHTETQYF
>TRBV9|-|TRBJ2-7|14|-
TGTGCCAGCAGCGTAGCCACTAGCTCCTACGAGCAGTACTTC
CASSVATSSYEQYF
>TRBV6-5|-|TRBJ2-1|16|TRBD2
TGTGCCAGCAGTTACTTTCTAGCGGGGATGAGGAATGAGCAGTTCTTC
CASSYFLAGMRNEQFF
>TRBV6-1|-|TRBJ2-2|16|TRBD2
TGTGCCAGCAGTGTATTAGCGGGGGGTAACACCGGGGAGCTGTTTTTT
CASSVLAGGNTGELFF
>TRBV6-6|-|TRBJ2-2|13|-
TGTGCCAGCGCAGGGGTGAACACCGGGGAGCTGTTTTTT
CASAGVNTGELFF